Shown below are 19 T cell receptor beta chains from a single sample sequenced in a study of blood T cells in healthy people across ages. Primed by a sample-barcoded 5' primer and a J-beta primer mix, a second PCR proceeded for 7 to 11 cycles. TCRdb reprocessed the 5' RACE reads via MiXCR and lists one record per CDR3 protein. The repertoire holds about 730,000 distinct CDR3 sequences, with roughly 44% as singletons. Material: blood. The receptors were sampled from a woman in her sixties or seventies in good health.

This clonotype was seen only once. The CDR3 loop is CASSPFRGTNEKLFF. CDR3 bases: TGTGCCAGCTCACCATTCCGGGGGACAAATGAAAAACTGTTTTTT. V and J are TRBV18 and TRBJ1-4; D is perhaps TRBD1 (6 bases). The CDR3 covers 15 residues. V was cut by 2 bases and J by 5 bases, with 12 bases left in between. The germline CDR1 and CDR2 sequences are KGHSH and LQKENI. Drawing the rest from reference TRBV18 and TRBJ1-4, the complete variable domain is NAGVMQNPRHLVRRRGQEARLRCSPMKGHSHVYWYRQLPEEGLKFMVYLQKENIIDESGMPKERFSAEFPKEGPSILRIQQVVRGDSAAYFCASSPFRGTNEKLFFGSGTQLSVL.

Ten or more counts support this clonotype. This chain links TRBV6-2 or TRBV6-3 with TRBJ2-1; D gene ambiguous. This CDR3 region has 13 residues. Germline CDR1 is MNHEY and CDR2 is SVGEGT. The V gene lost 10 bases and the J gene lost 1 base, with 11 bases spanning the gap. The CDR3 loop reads CATKVLSYNEQFF. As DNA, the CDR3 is TGTGCCACAAAAGTGCTATCCTACAATGAGCAGTTCTTC.

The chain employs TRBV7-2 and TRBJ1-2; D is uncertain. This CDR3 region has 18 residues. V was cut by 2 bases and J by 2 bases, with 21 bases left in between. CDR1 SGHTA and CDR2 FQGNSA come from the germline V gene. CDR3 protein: CASSLKHSPAPTNYGYTF. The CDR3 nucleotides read TGTGCCAGCAGCTTAAAGCACAGCCCAGCCCCTACCAACTATGGCTACACCTTC.

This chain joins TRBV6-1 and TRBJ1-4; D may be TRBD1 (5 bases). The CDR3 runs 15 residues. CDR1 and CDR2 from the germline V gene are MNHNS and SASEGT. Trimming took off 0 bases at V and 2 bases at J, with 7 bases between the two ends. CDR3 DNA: TGTGCCAGCAGTGAAGCAGCAGGGACTAATGAAAAACTGTTTTTT. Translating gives CASSEAAGTNEKLFF.

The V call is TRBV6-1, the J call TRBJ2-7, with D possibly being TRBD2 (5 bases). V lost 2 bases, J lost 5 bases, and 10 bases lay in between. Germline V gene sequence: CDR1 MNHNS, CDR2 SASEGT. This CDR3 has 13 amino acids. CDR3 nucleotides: TGTGCCAGCAGTGAAATCGGGATCAACGAGCAGTACTTC. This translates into CASSEIGINEQYF.

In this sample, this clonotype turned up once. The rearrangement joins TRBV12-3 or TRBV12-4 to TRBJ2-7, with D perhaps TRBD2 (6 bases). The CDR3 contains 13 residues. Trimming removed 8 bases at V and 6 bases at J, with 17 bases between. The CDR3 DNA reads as TGTGCCAGCGGCAAGACCGGGACTGTCGAGCAGTACTTC. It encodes CASGKTGTVEQYF.

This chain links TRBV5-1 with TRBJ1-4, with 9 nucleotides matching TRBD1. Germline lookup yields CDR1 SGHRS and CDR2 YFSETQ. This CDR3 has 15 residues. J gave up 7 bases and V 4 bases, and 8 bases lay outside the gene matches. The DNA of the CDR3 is TGCGCCAGCAGCCCCGGGACAGGGAAAGGTGAAAAACTGTTTTTT. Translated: CASSPGTGKGEKLFF.

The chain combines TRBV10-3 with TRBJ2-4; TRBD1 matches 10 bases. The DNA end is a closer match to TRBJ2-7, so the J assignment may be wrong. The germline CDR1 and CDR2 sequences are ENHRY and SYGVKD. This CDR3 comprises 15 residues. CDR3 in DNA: TGTGCCATCAGTGCGACGGGACAGGGGACGTACGAGCAGTACTTC. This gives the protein CAISATGQGTYEQYF.

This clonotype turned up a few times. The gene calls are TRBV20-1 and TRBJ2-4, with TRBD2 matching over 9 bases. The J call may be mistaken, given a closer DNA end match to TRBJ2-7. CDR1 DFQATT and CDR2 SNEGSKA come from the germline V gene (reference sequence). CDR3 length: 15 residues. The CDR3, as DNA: TGCAGTGCTAGGGGCCCTAGCGGGGTTACCTACGAGCAGTACTTC. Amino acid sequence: CSARGPSGVTYEQYF.

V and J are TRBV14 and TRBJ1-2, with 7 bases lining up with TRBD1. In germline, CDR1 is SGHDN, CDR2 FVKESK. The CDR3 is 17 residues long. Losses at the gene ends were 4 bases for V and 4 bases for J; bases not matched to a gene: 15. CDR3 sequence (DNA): TGTGCCAGCAGCCTAAGGGACAGTTTTCGTGTTAGCTATGGCTACACCTTC. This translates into CASSLRDSFRVSYGYTF.

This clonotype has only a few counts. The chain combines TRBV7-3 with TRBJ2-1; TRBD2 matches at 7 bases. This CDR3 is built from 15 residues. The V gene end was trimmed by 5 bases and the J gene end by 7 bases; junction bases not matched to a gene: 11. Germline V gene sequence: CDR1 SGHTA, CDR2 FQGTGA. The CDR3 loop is CASSLLAGLRNEQFF. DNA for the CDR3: TGTGCCAGCAGCCTATTAGCGGGTTTGAGGAATGAGCAGTTCTTC.

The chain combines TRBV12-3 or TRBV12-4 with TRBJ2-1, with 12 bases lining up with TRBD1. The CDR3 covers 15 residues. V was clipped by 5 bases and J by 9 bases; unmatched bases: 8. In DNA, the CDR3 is TGTGCCAGCAGTCAAGGGACAGGGGGCTGGGGTGAGCAGTTCTTC. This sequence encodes CASSQGTGGWGEQFF.

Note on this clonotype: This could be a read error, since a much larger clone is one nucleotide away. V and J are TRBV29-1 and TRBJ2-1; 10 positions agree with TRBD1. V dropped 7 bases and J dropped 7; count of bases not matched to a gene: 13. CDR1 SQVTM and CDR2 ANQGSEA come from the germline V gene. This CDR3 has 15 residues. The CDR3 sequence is CSDAKGQGTPNEQFF. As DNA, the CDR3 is TGCAGCGACGCAAAGGGACAGGGGACTCCAAATGAGCAGTTCTTC.

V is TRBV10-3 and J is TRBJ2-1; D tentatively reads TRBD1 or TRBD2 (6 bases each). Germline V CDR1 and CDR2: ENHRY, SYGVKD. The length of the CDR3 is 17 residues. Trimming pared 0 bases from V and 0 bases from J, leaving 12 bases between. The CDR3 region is CAISESTGAGSYNEQFF. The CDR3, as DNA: TGTGCCATCAGTGAGTCGACGGGGGCTGGCTCCTACAATGAGCAGTTCTTC.

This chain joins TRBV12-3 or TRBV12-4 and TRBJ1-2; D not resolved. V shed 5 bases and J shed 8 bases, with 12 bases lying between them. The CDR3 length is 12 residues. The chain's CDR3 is CASSASLSGYTF. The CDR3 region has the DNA TGTGCCAGCAGTGCCTCCCTATCCGGCTACACCTTC.

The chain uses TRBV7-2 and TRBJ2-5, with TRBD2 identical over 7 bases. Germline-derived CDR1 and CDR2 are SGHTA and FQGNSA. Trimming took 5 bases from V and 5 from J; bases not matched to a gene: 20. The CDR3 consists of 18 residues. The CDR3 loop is CASSRGSSGVLVGETQYF. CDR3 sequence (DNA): TGTGCCAGCAGCAGAGGGTCTAGCGGAGTCCTTGTGGGGGAGACCCAGTACTTC.

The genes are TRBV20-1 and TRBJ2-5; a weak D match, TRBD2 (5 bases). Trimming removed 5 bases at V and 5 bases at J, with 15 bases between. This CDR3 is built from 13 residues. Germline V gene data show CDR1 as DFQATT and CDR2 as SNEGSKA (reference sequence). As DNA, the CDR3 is TGCAGTGCTGGTCGGGGAGTGGAGGAGACCCAGTACTTC. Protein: CSAGRGVEETQYF.

The CDR3 here is CASSYRESGGYTF. The DNA of the CDR3 is TGTGCCAGCAGTTACAGGGAGAGCGGTGGCTACACCTTC. This rearrangement joins TRBV3-1 to TRBJ1-2; TRBD1 is a possible D gene (6 bases). V was shortened by 6 bases and J by 7 bases, with 15 bases between the two germline ends. Germline V gene sequence: CDR1 LGHDT, CDR2 YNNKEL (reference sequence). CDR3 length equals 13 residues.

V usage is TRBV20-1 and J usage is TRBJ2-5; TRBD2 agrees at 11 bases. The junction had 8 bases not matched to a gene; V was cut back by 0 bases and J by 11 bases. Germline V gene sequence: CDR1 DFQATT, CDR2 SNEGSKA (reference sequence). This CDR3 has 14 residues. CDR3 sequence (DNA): TGCAGTGCTAGAGATAGCGGGGGGGTTGTTGAGCAGTACTTC. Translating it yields CSARDSGGVVEQYF.